This T cell receptor (beta chain) comes out of a study of T-cell reconstitution after alpha-beta-depleted transplantation in children. V was cut by 2 bases and J by 0 bases, with 11 bases left in between. The CDR3 length is 16 residues. Germline CDR1 reads KGHSH; CDR2 reads LQKENI. This clonotype was observed many times. The TCRbeta library incorporated unique molecular identifiers. In TCRdb, the PCR reads were re-called with MiXCR into one record per CDR3 protein. The table lists about 98,000 distinct CDR3 sequences, 20% to 25% of them singletons, with about 22% in the top ten. The material was PBMCs, obtained before TCRalphabeta/CD19-depleted stem cell transplant. The source is a boy under 10 years old with acute lymphoblastic leukemia, due to receive a stem cell transplant. This chain links TRBV18 with TRBJ2-1; possibly TRBD2 for D (5 bases). CDR3 region: CASSPVKAGSYNEQFF. CDR3 in DNA: TGTGCCAGCTCACCAGTTAAGGCGGGCTCCTACAATGAGCAGTTCTTC.